The sequence of this TCR beta chain was determined in a study of metastatic and nonmetastatic thyroid tumors. Study at large: It was across blood and tumor or nodule tissue from malignant and benign thyroid patients that repertoires were compared.

Findings of the study overall: Malignant thyroid tumors reportedly exceeded benign nodules significantly in TCR beta diversity, with the difference appearing in blood and tumor.

V shed 6 bases and J 10 bases; nucleotides not matched to a gene: 7. The CDR3 totals 14 residues. CDR1 is DFQATT, CDR2 SNEGSKA, per germline (reference sequence). Among the patients, none had received any treatment before thyroid surgery. Study processing details: Clinicopathological groups of papillary thyroid cancer showed CDR3 differences that were used to build a distant-metastasis classifier. Using MiXCR, TCRdb reanalyzed the PCR reads. The V and J calls come from TCRdb's annotation, not from the publication. The data contain approximately 7,000 clones, 30% to 35% of them singletons. Notes on this clone: Its specificity is not known.

The genes are TRBV20-1 and TRBJ1-6; 12 positions agree with TRBD1. Sequences were obtained from tumor tissue. This TCR came from a female donor with papillary thyroid cancer or a benign thyroid nodule (not recorded which). Some clones in this sample may be carry-over from other donors' samples. Here the CDR3 reads CSAPQGQGASPLHF. DNA for the CDR3: TGCAGTGCCCCCCAGGGACAGGGGGCATCACCCCTCCACTTT.